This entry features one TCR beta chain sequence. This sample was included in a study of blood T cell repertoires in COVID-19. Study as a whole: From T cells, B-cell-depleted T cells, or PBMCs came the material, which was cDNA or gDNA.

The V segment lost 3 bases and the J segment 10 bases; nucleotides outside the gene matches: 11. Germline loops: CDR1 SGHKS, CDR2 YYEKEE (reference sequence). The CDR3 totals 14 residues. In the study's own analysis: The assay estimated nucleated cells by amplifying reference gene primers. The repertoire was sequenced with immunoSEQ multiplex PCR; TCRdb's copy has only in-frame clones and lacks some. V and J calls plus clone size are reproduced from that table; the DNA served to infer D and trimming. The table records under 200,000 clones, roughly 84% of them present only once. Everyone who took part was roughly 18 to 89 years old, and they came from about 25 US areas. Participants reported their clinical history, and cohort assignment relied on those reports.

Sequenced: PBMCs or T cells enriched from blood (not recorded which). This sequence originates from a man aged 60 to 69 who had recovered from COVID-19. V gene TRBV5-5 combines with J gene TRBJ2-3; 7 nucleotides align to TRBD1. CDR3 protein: CASSWDSQVSSQYF. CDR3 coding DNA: TGTGCCAGCAGCTGGGACAGCCAAGTGAGTTCGCAGTATTTT.